The 13 T cell receptor beta chains presented below share a single source sample, sequenced in a study of shared clonotypes between healthy human individuals. The table came from immunoSEQ multiplex PCR; TCRdb's copy has only in-frame clones and leaves some out. Here the sample spans about 2 million clones, around 95% being singletons. Sequencing used naive CD4+ T cells sorted from blood. Specified subset: CD45RA+ positively selected. Every receptor here comes from a man younger than 30 in good health.

This clone was seen once. The chain joins TRBV2 to TRBJ1-5; D call uncertain. The length of the CDR3 is 14 residues. Trimming took 4 bases from V and 8 from J, leaving 15 bases between them. Germline lookup yields CDR1 SNHLY and CDR2 FYNNEI. The CDR3 DNA follows: TGTGCCAGCAGTGCCTTGGAACCGCGGGAGCCCCAGCATTTT. Protein sequence: CASSALEPREPQHF.

The V and J genes are TRBV7-9 and TRBJ1-2; D remains ambiguous. The CDR3 length is 16 residues. Germline assignment: CDR1 SEHNR and CDR2 FQNEAQ (reference sequence). V was shortened by 5 bases and J by 2 bases, with 18 bases between the two germline ends. The CDR3 is CASSPYSGGENYGYTF. CDR3 coding DNA: TGTGCCAGCAGCCCCTACTCGGGCGGGGAGAACTATGGCTACACCTTC.

CDR3 loop: CASSDAGGISPLHF. The DNA of the CDR3 is TGTGCCAGCAGCGACGCAGGGGGAATTTCACCCCTCCACTTT. The J gene is TRBJ1-6, the V gene TRBV9; 7 bases are a match to TRBD1. V was clipped by 3 bases and J by 9 bases; unmatched bases: 6. Germline V gene lookup returns CDR1 SGDLS and CDR2 YYNGEE. The CDR3 extends over 14 amino acids.

This clone was picked up one time. J is TRBJ1-4 and V is TRBV6-1, with 7 nucleotides matching TRBD1. Germline-derived CDR1 and CDR2 are MNHNS and SASEGT. The CDR3 has 14 amino acids. V was clipped by 6 bases and J by 4 bases; unmatched bases: 5. The CDR3 sequence: CASRYRGSNEKLFF. For the CDR3, the DNA is TGTGCCAGCAGGTACAGGGGCAGTAATGAAAAACTGTTTTTT.

The J gene is TRBJ2-2, the V gene TRBV2; 11 bases map to TRBD2. Looked up from germline, CDR1 is SNHLY and CDR2 is FYNNEI. The length of the CDR3 is 15 residues. Trimming took 7 bases from V and 6 from J; bases not matched to a gene: 7. CDR3 protein: CASILAGEVAGELFF. The CDR3 DNA follows: TGTGCCAGCATACTAGCGGGGGAAGTGGCCGGGGAGCTGTTTTTT.

V gene TRBV5-1 combines with J gene TRBJ2-5, with D perhaps matching TRBD1 (5 bases). This CDR3 spans 15 amino acids. CDR1 is SGHRS, CDR2 YFSETQ, per germline. V was cut by 1 base and J by 1 base, with 11 bases left in between. The CDR3: CASSLRGGAQETQYF. As DNA, the CDR3 is TGCGCCAGCAGCTTGAGGGGTGGAGCCCAAGAGACCCAGTACTTC.

V gene TRBV27 combines with J gene TRBJ2-7; 7 bases match TRBD2. From germline, CDR1 is MNHEY and CDR2 SMNVEV (reference sequence). The CDR3 is 19 amino acids. The V gene end was trimmed by 5 bases and the J gene end by 4 bases; junction bases not matched to a gene: 23. The CDR3 bases are TGTGCCAGCAGTCCCCGACAGCGACTATTAGCGGGTAGGGGTTACGAGCAGTACTTC. Protein product: CASSPRQRLLAGRGYEQYF.

For this clone: The sample contains more than one DNA sequence encoding this CDR3. V is TRBV5-1 and J is TRBJ1-4; TRBD1 agrees at 7 bases. The CDR3 is 15 amino acids. Germline CDR1 and CDR2: SGHRS and YFSETQ. Trimming took 0 bases from V and 2 from J; bases not matched to a gene: 1. For the CDR3, the DNA is TGCGCCAGCAGCTTGGGGGGACAGACTAATGAAAAACTGTTTTTT. The encoded protein is CASSLGGQTNEKLFF.

Here the CDR3 DNA reads TGTGCCAGCAGTTCAAGGACAGGGTTACTGGAAAAACTGTTTTTT. Amino acids: CASSSRTGLLEKLFF. The J gene is TRBJ1-4, the V gene TRBV28; TRBD1 matches at 8 bases. Looked up from germline, CDR1 is MDHEN and CDR2 is SYDVKM. The CDR3 has 15 amino acids. V lost 4 bases, J lost 8 bases, and 9 bases stayed unmatched.

This chain connects TRBV29-1 to TRBJ1-2, with D possibly TRBD1 on 6 matching bases. This CDR3 region has 11 residues. Germline V gene sequence: CDR1 SQVTM, CDR2 ANQGSEA. Trimming removed 4 bases from V and 6 bases from J, with 9 bases in between. CDR3: CSVVRQDGYTF. The CDR3 region has the DNA TGCAGCGTTGTTCGACAGGATGGCTACACCTTC.

This clone was picked up one time. The chain employs TRBV6-4 and TRBJ2-3, with D perhaps matching TRBD1 (5 bases). Trimming stripped 8 bases from V and 10 bases from J, with 22 bases between. Germline V CDR1 and CDR2: MRHNA, SNTAGT. CDR3 length equals 14 residues. The DNA for the CDR3 is TGTGCCAGCCTCGGACACCCGGCACAAGGGGCGCAGTATTTT. It translates to CASLGHPAQGAQYF.

V and J are TRBV9 and TRBJ2-4; D tentatively reads TRBD1 or TRBD2 (6 bases each). Trimming left V 3 bases short and J 5 bases short, with 27 bases between. The CDR3 extends over 19 amino acids. CDR1 and CDR2 (germline): SGDLS, YYNGEE. CDR3 sequence: CASSGDSLGGGARENIQYF. The CDR3 DNA reads TGTGCCAGCAGCGGTGACTCTCTTGGGGGCGGGGCGCGAGAAAACATTCAGTACTTC. The full variable domain, its missing parts supplied by reference TRBV9 and TRBJ2-4, is DSGVTQTPKHLITATGQRVTLRCSPRSGDLSVYWYQQSLDQGLQFLIQYYNGEERAKGNILERFSAQQFPDLHSELNLSSLELGDSALYFCASSGDSLGGGARENIQYFGAGTRLSVL.

The rearrangement links TRBV7-8 to TRBJ1-2, with 8 nucleotides matching TRBD1. V lost 5 bases, J lost 3 bases, and 14 bases stayed unmatched. CDR1 and CDR2 (germline): SGHVS, FQNEAQ. The CDR3 covers 17 residues. CDR3 protein: CASSAPATGAGDYGYTF. The CDR3 DNA follows: TGTGCCAGCAGCGCACCCGCGACAGGGGCTGGCGACTATGGCTACACCTTC.